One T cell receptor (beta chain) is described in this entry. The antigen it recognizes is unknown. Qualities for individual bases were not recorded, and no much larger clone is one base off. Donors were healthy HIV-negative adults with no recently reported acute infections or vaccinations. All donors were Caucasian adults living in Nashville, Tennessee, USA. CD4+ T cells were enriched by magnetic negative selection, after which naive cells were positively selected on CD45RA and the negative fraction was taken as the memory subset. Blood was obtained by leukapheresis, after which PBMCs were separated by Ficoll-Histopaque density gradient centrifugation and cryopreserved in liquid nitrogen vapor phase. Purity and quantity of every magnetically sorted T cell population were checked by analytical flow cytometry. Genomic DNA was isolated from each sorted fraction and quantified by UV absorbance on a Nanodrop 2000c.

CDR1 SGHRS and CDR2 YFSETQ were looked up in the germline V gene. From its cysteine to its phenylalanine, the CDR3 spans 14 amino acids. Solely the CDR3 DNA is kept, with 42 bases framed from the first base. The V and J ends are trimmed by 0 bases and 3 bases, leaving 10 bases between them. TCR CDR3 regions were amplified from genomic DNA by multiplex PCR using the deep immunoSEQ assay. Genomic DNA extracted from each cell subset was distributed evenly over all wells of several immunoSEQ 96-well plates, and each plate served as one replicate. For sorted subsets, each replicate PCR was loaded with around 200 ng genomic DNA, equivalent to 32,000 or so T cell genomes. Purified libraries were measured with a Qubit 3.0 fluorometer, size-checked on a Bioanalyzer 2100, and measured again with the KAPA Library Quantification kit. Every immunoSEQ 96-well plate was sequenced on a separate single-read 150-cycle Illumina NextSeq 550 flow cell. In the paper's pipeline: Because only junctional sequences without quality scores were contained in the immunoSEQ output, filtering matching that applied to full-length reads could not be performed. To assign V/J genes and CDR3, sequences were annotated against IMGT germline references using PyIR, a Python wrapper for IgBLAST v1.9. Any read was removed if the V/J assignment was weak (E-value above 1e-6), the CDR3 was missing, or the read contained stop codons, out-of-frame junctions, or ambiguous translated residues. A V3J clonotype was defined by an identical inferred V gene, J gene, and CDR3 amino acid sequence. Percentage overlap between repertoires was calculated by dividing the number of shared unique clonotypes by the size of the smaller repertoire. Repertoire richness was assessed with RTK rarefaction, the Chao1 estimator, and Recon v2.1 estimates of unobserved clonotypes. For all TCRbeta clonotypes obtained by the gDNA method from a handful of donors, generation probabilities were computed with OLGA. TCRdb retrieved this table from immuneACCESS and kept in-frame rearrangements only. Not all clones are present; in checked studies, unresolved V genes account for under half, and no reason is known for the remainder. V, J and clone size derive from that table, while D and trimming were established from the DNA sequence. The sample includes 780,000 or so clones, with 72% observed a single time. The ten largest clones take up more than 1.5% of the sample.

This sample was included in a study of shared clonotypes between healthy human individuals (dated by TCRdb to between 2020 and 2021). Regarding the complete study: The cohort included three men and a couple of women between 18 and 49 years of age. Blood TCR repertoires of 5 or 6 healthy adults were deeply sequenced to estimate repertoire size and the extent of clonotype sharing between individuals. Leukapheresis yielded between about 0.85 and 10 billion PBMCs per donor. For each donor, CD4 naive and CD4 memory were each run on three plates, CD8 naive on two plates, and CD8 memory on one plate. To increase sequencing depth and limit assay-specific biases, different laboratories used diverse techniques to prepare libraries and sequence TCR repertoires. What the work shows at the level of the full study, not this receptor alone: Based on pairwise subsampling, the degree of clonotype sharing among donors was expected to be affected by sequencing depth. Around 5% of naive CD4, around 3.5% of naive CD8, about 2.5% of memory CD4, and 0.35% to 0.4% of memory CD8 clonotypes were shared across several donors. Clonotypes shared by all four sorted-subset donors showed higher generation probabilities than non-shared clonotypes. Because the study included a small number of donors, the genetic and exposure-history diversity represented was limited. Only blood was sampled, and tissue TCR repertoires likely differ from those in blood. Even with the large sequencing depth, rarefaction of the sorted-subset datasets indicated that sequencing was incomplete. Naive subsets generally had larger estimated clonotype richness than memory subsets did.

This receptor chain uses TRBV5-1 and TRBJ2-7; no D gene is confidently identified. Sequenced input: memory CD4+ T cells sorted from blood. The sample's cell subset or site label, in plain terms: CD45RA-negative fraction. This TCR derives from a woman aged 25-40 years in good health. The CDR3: CASSLAGRYYEQYF. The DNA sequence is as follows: TGCGCCAGCAGCTTGGCCGGCAGGTACTACGAGCAGTACTTC.